This TCR beta chain was identified in a study of early T cells in non-severe SARS-CoV-2 infection. V shed 6 bases and J shed 3 bases, with 16 bases lying between them. The germline gives CDR1 KGHSH, CDR2 LQKENI. This CDR3 comprises 15 residues. TCRdb itself ran the 5' RACE reads through MiXCR, one entry per CDR3 protein. The sample yields about 80,000 distinct CDR3 sequences, approximately 6% seen once. The gene calls are TRBV18 and TRBJ2-3; no clear D gene. Sequencing input: whole blood. This clonotype originated in an adult who was a healthcare worker with PCR-confirmed SARS-CoV-2 infection or an uninfected control (not recorded which). For the CDR3, the DNA is TGTGCCAGCTCCCTGACCAACCTCAATACAGATACGCAGTATTTT. It codes for CASSLTNLNTDTQYF.